The 29 T cell receptor beta chains below were found in one sample sequenced in a study of OX40 agonist ivuxolimab in advanced cancers. Method: immunoSEQ multiplex PCR; TCRdb's copy keeps in-frame clones and lacks some. In the table there are around 68,000 clones, approximately 90% of which are singletons. The sample consisted of CD4+ or CD8+ T cells sorted from blood, taken in a trial of the OX40 agonist ivuxolimab. The receptors originated from an adult with an advanced solid tumor such as melanoma, head and neck, liver or kidney cancer.

In its sample, this clone was seen once. This chain connects TRBV6-1 to TRBJ2-7, with D perhaps matching TRBD2 (5 bases). Germline V CDR1 and CDR2: MNHNS, SASEGT. CDR3 length: 17 residues. With 4 bases removed from V and 2 bases from J, the gap between germline ends came to 21 bases. The CDR3 loop is CASSVSRDRTWAYEQYF. The CDR3 DNA is TGTGCCAGCAGTGTATCCCGGGATAGAACTTGGGCCTACGAGCAGTACTTC.

The J gene is TRBJ1-2, the V gene TRBV11-2; no reliable D call. The CDR3 totals 13 residues. Looked up from germline, CDR1 is SGHAT and CDR2 is FQNNGV. Trimming removed 5 bases from V and 7 bases from J, with 14 bases in between. The CDR3 sequence: CASSPGFGSGYTF. The CDR3 DNA is TGTGCCAGCAGCCCGGGATTCGGCTCTGGCTACACCTTC.

V is TRBV11-2 and J is TRBJ2-7; no clear D gene. Germline V CDR1 and CDR2: SGHAT, FQNNGV. Trimming took 1 base from V and 0 from J, leaving 7 bases between them. The CDR3 runs to 14 residues. This chain's CDR3 is CASSLARTSYEQYF. For the CDR3, the DNA is TGTGCCAGCAGCTTAGCCCGGACCTCCTACGAGCAGTACTTC.

The V and J genes are TRBV2 and TRBJ2-7; possibly TRBD1 for D (5 bases). This CDR3 has 15 residues. Per the germline V gene, CDR1 is SNHLY and CDR2 is FYNNEI. The V gene lost 2 bases and the J gene lost 3 bases, with 14 bases spanning the gap. The CDR3 bases are TGTGCCAGCAGTGAACTGGCCAGGGCCAACTACGAGCAGTACTTC. Translation gives CASSELARANYEQYF.

This clone was picked up one time. V is TRBV27 and J is TRBJ2-7; TRBD1 matches at 8 bases. There are 16 residues in the CDR3. CDR1 is MNHEY and CDR2 is SMNVEV in the germline V gene (reference sequence). V lost 8 bases and J lost 3; bases outside the gene matches: 15. The CDR3 is CASRIPGGRGNYEQYF. The CDR3 bases are TGTGCCAGCCGGATACCAGGGGGCAGAGGAAACTACGAGCAGTACTTC.

The count of this clone is one. The chain is built from TRBV5-1 and TRBJ2-2, with D uncertain. The CDR3 sequence is 15 residues long. The V and J ends lost 2 bases and 0 bases respectively, with 8 bases between them. Germline assignment: CDR1 SGHRS and CDR2 YFSETQ. CDR3 DNA: TGCGCCAGCAGCTTCGGTAACCCGAACACCGGGGAGCTGTTTTTT. Translating it yields CASSFGNPNTGELFF.

The CDR3 spells CASSVEGWMNTEAFF. CDR3 nucleotide sequence: TGTGCCAGCAGCGTAGAGGGGTGGATGAACACTGAAGCTTTCTTT. This sequence joins TRBV9 and TRBJ1-1; tentatively, D is TRBD1 (5 bases). The CDR3 is made up of 15 amino acids. V was pared by 0 bases and J by 0 bases, with 9 bases between. CDR1 and CDR2 from the germline V gene are SGDLS and YYNGEE.

The chain couples TRBV12-5 to TRBJ1-2; 8 bases align to TRBD1. This CDR3 has 13 amino acids. After removal of 3 bases from V and 4 bases from J, the junction contained 1 base not matched to a gene. Per germline, CDR1 LGHNT and CDR2 FRNRAP. The CDR3 loop is CASGLQGGYGYTF. The CDR3 bases are TGTGCTAGTGGTTTACAGGGGGGCTATGGCTACACCTTC.

The J gene is TRBJ2-7, the V gene TRBV11-3; 12 bases are shared with TRBD2. Unmatched junction bases numbered 2, after V lost 5 bases and J lost 0 bases. CDR1 and CDR2 from the germline V gene are SGHNT and YENEEA. The CDR3 loop spans 15 amino acids. The CDR3 DNA is TGTGCCAGCAGCCGGGGACTAGCGGGCTCCTACGAGCAGTACTTC. Encoded protein: CASSRGLAGSYEQYF. The whole variable domain, filled in from reference TRBV11-3 and TRBJ2-7, reads EAGVVQSPRYKIIEKKQPVAFWCNPISGHNTLYWYLQNLGQGPELLIRYENEEAVDDSQLPKDRFSAERLKGVDSTLKIQPAELGDSAVYLCASSRGLAGSYEQYFGPGTRLTVT.

The rearrangement joins TRBV2 to TRBJ1-5; D ambiguous. This CDR3 contains 14 residues. The germline V gene encodes CDR1 SNHLY and CDR2 FYNNEI. V lost 11 bases and J 1 base, leaving 15 bases between the germline ends. In DNA form, the CDR3 reads TGTGCCGTCACCCGCGGAGCGAGCAATCAGCCCCAGCATTTT. The encoded protein is CAVTRGASNQPQHF.

This clone occurred once. V usage is TRBV6-1 and J usage is TRBJ1-2; D gene uncertain. The V and J ends lost 3 bases and 4 bases respectively, with 6 bases between them. The germline CDR1 and CDR2 sequences are MNHNS and SASEGT. This CDR3 is 12 amino acids long. CDR3 sequence reads: CASSDYSYGYTF. The CDR3 coding sequence is TGTGCCAGCAGTGACTACAGCTATGGCTACACCTTC.

This clone showed up just once. V usage is TRBV5-4 and J usage is TRBJ2-2; D might be TRBD1 (6 bases). The germline V gene encodes CDR1 SGHNT and CDR2 YYREEE (reference sequence). Trimming shortened V by 5 bases and J by 5 bases, and 16 bases separated the two germline ends. The CDR3 is 15 amino acids. The CDR3 DNA reads TGTGCCAGCAGTTGGGGGACACTTCCAACCGGGGAGCTGTTTTTT. Protein product: CASSWGTLPTGELFF.

The chain links TRBV5-1 to TRBJ2-5; 8 bases align to TRBD2. The tail of the sequence fits TRBJ2-7 better, so the J call may be wrong. The CDR3 length is 18 residues. CDR1 SGHRS and CDR2 YFSETQ come from the germline V gene. In DNA, the CDR3 is TGCGCCAGCAGCTTGGCCACAGGGACGGGACTAGTCTCCTACGAGCAGTACTTC. Translating gives CASSLATGTGLVSYEQYF.

This sequence joins TRBV25-1 and TRBJ2-2; weak D call: TRBD1 (6 bases). Germline CDR1 reads MGHDK; CDR2 reads SYGVNS. The CDR3 contains 15 residues. V was shortened by 5 bases and J by 3 bases, with 13 bases between the two germline ends. DNA of the CDR3: TGTGCCAGCAGTCCAGGGGAACTCTACACCGGGGAGCTGTTTTTT. Its translation is CASSPGELYTGELFF.

The genes are TRBV6-1 and TRBJ2-5; 7 positions agree with TRBD2. The CDR3 has 15 amino acids. Per germline, CDR1 MNHNS and CDR2 SASEGT. With 7 bases clipped from V and 5 bases from J, the junction kept 13 bases outside the gene matches. Here the CDR3 DNA reads TGTGCCAGCATCCCACTAGCGACGAAAGGGGAGACCCAGTACTTC. It codes for CASIPLATKGETQYF.

Of note for this clone: An end of the junction differs from the germline gene, which may be a read error. V is TRBV5-3 and J is TRBJ2-2; D remains unclear. TRBV5-3 is an open reading frame, and its role is uncertain. The CDR3 contains 15 residues. As DNA, the CDR3 is TGTGCCAGCAGCTTGTTTCAGTTAAACACCGGGGAGCTGTTTTTT. Translating it yields CASSLFQLNTGELFF.

This rearrangement joins TRBV6-5 to TRBJ2-5; no definite D call. Trimming pared 0 bases from V and 0 bases from J, leaving 11 bases between. Per germline, CDR1 MNHEY and CDR2 SVGAGI. This CDR3 spans 16 amino acids. The CDR3 coding sequence is TGTGCCAGCAGTTACTCGAGGCGGTCGTACCAAGAGACCCAGTACTTC. It encodes CASSYSRRSYQETQYF.

The count of this clone is one. In nucleotides, the CDR3 is TGTGCCAGCAGCGTGGCGATGGGAACCGGGGAGCTGTTTTTT. Residues: CASSVAMGTGELFF. The rearrangement uses TRBV9 and TRBJ2-2; no clear D gene. The germline gives CDR1 SGDLS, CDR2 YYNGEE. The CDR3 covers 14 residues. The V and J ends lost 2 bases and 5 bases respectively, with 10 bases between them.

This clone was seen a single time. The chain is built from TRBV25-1 and TRBJ2-7, with D perhaps given as TRBD1 or TRBD2 (5 bases each). Germline V gene data show CDR1 as MGHDK and CDR2 as SYGVNS. Deletions cut 6 bases from V and 7 bases from J, with 13 bases between. The CDR3 sequence is 12 residues long. The CDR3 nucleotides are TGTGCCAGCAGGGGACCTGGGTGGGAGCAGTACTTC. Its translation: CASRGPGWEQYF.

The chain couples TRBV6-1 to TRBJ1-6; D perhaps matches TRBD1 (5 bases). The V and J ends lost 2 bases and 10 bases respectively, with 15 bases between them. Per germline, CDR1 MNHNS and CDR2 SASEGT. CDR3 length equals 15 residues. The CDR3 spells CASSESRQNLSPLHF. The CDR3 DNA follows: TGTGCCAGCAGTGAATCCCGACAGAACTTATCACCCCTCCACTTT.

V gene TRBV6-5 combines with J gene TRBJ2-1; a weak D match, TRBD1 (5 bases). CDR3 size: 15 residues. Trimming pared 5 bases from V and 7 bases from J, leaving 18 bases between. CDR1 and CDR2 (germline): MNHEY, SVGAGI. The CDR3 reads CASSLTSGSGNEQFF. Written as DNA, the CDR3 is TGTGCCAGCAGTCTAACCTCAGGGTCTGGGAATGAGCAGTTCTTC.

This clone was seen only once. The chain employs TRBV6-1 and TRBJ2-3, with TRBD2 as a possible D gene (6 bases). The CDR3 covers 15 residues. CDR1 and CDR2 from the germline V gene are MNHNS and SASEGT. Trimming shortened V by 5 bases and J by 1 base, and 13 bases separated the two germline ends. The CDR3 sequence is CASSIRSGGTDTQYF. CDR3 sequence (DNA): TGTGCCAGCAGTATCCGGTCGGGAGGCACAGATACGCAGTATTTT.

The count of this clone is one. J is TRBJ1-5 and V is TRBV27, with a weak D call TRBD1 (6 bases). Germline V CDR1 and CDR2: MNHEY, SMNVEV (reference sequence). V was trimmed by 7 bases and J by 0 bases, leaving 13 bases between them. This CDR3 is built from 15 residues. For the CDR3, the DNA is TGTGCCAGCATCCGCAGGGGCTATAGCAATCAGCCCCAGCATTTT. This translates into CASIRRGYSNQPQHF.

The chain combines TRBV7-9 with TRBJ1-3, with 8 bases lining up with TRBD1. This CDR3 has 14 residues. With 4 bases clipped from V and 5 bases from J, the junction kept 4 bases outside the gene matches. Per the germline V gene, CDR1 is SEHNR and CDR2 is FQNEAQ (reference sequence). CDR3 coding DNA: TGTGCCAGCAGCTCTGGACAGGGAAGAAACACCATATATTTT. This gives the protein CASSSGQGRNTIYF.

V usage is TRBV6-5 and J usage is TRBJ1-1; D possibly corresponds to TRBD1 (5 bases). In germline, CDR1 is MNHEY, CDR2 SVGAGI. The CDR3 length is 15 residues. Deletions cut 9 bases from V and 2 bases from J, with 19 bases between. The CDR3: CASHSPRGDNTEAFF. For the CDR3, the DNA is TGTGCCAGTCATTCTCCCCGGGGGGACAACACTGAAGCTTTCTTT.

The rearrangement joins TRBV25-1 to TRBJ2-3; tentatively, D is TRBD1 (6 bases). The CDR3 runs to 13 residues. Germline values: CDR1 MGHDK, CDR2 SYGVNS. The germline V and J ends were trimmed by 5 bases and 3 bases, with 9 bases remaining between them. Here the CDR3 DNA reads TGTGCCAGCAGTAGTCAGGGGACAGATACGCAGTATTTT. It yields the protein CASSSQGTDTQYF.

This chain joins TRBV11-2 and TRBJ1-1; no reliable D call. The CDR3 is 13 residues long. Trimming pared 3 bases from V and 4 bases from J, leaving 9 bases between. Per germline, CDR1 SGHAT and CDR2 FQNNGV. The DNA of the CDR3 is TGTGCCAGCAGCTTTTTGGAGGGCACTGAAGCTTTCTTT. It translates to CASSFLEGTEAFF.

Regarding this clone: Sequence at one end of the junction differs from germline and may be a read error. The rearrangement uses TRBV7-7 and TRBJ2-5; the D call may be TRBD1 or TRBD2 (5 bases each). CDR1 is SSHAT, CDR2 FNYEAQ, per germline (reference sequence). This CDR3 contains 13 residues. The CDR3 sequence is CASSQMGEETQYF. The CDR3 DNA follows: TGTGCTAGCAGCCAAATGGGGGAGGAGACCCAGTACTTC.

This clone was observed a few times. The rearrangement uses TRBV7-2 and TRBJ1-5; no definite D call. Trimming took off 1 base at V and 4 bases at J, with 5 bases between the two ends. CDR1 SGHTA and CDR2 FQGNSA come from the germline V gene. The CDR3 is 13 residues long. CDR3 sequence reads: CASSLGPNQPQHF. CDR3 nucleotides: TGTGCCAGCAGCTTAGGACCAAATCAGCCCCAGCATTTT.